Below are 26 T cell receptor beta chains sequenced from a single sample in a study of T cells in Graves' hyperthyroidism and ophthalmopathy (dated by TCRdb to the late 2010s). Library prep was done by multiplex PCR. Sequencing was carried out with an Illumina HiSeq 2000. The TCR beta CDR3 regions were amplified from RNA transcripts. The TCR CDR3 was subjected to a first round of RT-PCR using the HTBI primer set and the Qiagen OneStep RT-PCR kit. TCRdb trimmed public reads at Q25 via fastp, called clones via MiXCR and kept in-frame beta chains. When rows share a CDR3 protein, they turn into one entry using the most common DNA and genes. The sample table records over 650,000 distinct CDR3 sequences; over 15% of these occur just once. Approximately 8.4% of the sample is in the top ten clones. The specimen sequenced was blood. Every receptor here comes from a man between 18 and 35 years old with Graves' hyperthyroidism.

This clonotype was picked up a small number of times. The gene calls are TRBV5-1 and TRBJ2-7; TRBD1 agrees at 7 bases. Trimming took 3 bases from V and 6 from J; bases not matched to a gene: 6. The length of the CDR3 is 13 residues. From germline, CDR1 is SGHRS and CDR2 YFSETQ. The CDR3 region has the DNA TGCGCCAGCAGCTGGGGGTCAGGGGGCGAGCAGTACTTC. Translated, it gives CASSWGSGGEQYF.

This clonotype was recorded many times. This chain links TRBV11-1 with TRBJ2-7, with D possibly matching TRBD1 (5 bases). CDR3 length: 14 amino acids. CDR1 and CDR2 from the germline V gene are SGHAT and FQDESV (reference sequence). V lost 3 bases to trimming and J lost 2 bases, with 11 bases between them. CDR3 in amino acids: CASSFAGIPYEQYF. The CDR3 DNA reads TGTGCCAGCAGCTTCGCAGGGATCCCCTACGAGCAGTACTTC. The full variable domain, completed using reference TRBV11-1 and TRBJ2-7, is EAEVAQSPRYKITEKSQAVAFWCDPISGHATLYWYRQILGQGPELLVQFQDESVVDDSQLPKDRFSAERLKGVDSTLKIQPAELGDSAMYLCASSFAGIPYEQYFGPGTRLTVT.

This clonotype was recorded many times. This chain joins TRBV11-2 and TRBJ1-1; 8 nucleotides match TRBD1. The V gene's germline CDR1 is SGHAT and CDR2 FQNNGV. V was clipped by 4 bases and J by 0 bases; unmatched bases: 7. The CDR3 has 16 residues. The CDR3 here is CASSSPGQVMNTEAFF. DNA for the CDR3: TGTGCCAGCAGCTCTCCGGGACAGGTGATGAACACTGAAGCTTTCTTT.

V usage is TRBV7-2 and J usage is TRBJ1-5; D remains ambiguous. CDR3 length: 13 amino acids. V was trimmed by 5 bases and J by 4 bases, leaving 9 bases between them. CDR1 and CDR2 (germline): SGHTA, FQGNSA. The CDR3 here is CASSENHNQPQHF. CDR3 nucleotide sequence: TGTGCCAGCAGCGAAAACCATAATCAGCCCCAGCATTTT.

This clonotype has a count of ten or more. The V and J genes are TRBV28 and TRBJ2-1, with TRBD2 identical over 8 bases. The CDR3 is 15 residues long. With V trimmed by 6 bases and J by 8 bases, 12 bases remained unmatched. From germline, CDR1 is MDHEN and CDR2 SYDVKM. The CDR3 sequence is CASSPGLGAVDEQFF. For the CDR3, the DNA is TGTGCCAGCAGCCCGGGACTAGGGGCTGTGGATGAGCAGTTCTTC.

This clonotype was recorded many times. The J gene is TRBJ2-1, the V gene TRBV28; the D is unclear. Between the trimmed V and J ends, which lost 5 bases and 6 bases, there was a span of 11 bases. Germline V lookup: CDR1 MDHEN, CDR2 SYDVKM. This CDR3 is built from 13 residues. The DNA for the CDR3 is TGTGCCAGCAGTCCCCTGACCGGCAATGAGCAGTTCTTC. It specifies CASSPLTGNEQFF.

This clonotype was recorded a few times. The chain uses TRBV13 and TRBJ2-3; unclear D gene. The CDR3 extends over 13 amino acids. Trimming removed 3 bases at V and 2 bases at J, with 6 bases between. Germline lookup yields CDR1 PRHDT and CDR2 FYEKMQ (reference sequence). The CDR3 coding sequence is TGTGCCAGCAGCTTTCCCCTCACAGATACGCAGTATTTT. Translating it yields CASSFPLTDTQYF.

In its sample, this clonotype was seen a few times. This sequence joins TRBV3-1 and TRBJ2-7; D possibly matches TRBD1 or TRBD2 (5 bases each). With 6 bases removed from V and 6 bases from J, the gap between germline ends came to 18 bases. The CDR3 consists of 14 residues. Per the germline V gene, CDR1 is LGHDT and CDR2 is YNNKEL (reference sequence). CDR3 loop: CASRLSGRDVEQYF. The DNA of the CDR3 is TGTGCCAGCAGGCTAAGCGGCAGGGACGTCGAGCAGTACTTC.

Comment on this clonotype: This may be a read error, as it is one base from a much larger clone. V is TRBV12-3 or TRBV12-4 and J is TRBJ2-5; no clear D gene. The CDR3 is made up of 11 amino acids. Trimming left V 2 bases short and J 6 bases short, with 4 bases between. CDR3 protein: CASSLTQTQYF. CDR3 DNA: TGTGCCAGCAGTTTAACCCAGACCCAGTACTTC.

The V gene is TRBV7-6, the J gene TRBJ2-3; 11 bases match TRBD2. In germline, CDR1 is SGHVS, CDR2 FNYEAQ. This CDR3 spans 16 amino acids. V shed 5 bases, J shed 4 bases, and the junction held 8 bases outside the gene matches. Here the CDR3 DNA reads TGTGCCAGCAGCCCGATAGCGGGAGGGCCTCCAGATACGCAGTATTTT. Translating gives CASSPIAGGPPDTQYF.

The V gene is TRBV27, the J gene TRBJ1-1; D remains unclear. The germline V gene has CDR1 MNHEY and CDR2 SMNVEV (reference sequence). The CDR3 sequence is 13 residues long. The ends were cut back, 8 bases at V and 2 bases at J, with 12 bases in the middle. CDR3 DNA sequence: TGTGCCAGCTTGGAACGCAGAAACACTGAAGCTTTCTTT. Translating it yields CASLERRNTEAFF.

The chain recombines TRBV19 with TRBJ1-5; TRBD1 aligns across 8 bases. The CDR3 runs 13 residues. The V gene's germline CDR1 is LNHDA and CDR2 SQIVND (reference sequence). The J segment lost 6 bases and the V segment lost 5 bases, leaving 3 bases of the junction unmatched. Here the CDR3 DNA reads TGTGCCAGTAGTGTGACAGGGGTTCAGCCCCAGCATTTT. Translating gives CASSVTGVQPQHF.

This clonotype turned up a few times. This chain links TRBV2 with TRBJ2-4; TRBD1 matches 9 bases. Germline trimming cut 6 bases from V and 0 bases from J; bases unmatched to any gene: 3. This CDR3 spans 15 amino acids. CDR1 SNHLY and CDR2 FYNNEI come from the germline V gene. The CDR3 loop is CASRTGGVAKNIQYF. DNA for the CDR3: TGTGCCAGCAGGACAGGGGGTGTAGCCAAAAACATTCAGTACTTC.

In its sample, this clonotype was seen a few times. CDR3 protein: CASSFRGPGEQYF. The DNA of the CDR3 is TGTGCCAGCAGTTTCAGGGGCCCGGGGGAGCAGTACTTC. The genes are TRBV27 and TRBJ2-7, with D perhaps matching TRBD1 (6 bases). This CDR3 contains 13 residues. The V gene's germline CDR1 is MNHEY and CDR2 SMNVEV (reference sequence). V lost 3 bases, J lost 7 bases, and 13 bases lay in between.

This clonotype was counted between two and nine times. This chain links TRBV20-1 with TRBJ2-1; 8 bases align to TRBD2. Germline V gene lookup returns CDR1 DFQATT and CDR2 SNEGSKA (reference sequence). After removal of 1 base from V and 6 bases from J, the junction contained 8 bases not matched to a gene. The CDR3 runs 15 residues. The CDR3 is CSARVRGTSLNEQFF. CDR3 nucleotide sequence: TGCAGTGCTAGAGTACGAGGGACTAGTCTCAATGAGCAGTTCTTC.

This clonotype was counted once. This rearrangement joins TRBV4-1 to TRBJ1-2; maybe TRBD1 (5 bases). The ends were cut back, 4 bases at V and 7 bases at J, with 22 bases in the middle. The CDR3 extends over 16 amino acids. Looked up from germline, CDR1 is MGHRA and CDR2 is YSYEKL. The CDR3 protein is CASSPILGRGGSGYTF. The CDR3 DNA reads TGCGCCAGCAGCCCCATTTTAGGGCGGGGCGGTTCTGGCTACACCTTC.

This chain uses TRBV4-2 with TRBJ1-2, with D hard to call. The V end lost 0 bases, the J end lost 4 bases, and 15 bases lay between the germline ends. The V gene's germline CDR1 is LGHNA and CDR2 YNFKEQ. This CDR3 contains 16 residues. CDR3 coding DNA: TGTGCCAGCAGCCAAGATCTGGCCTCACCCGCCTATGGCTACACCTTC. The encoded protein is CASSQDLASPAYGYTF.

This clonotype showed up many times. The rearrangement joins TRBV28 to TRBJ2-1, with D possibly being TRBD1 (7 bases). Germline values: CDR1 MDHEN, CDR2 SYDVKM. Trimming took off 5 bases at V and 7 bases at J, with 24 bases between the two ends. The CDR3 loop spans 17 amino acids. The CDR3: CASSTYPGAGGRNEQFF. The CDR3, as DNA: TGTGCCAGCAGTACCTATCCGGGGGCAGGGGGGAGAAATGAGCAGTTCTTC.

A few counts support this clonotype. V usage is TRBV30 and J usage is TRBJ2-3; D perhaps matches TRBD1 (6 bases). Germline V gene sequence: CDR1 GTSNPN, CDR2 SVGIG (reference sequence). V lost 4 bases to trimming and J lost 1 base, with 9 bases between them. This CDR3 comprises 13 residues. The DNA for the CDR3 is TGTGCCTGGACAGGGGTCGGCACAGATACGCAGTATTTT. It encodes CAWTGVGTDTQYF.

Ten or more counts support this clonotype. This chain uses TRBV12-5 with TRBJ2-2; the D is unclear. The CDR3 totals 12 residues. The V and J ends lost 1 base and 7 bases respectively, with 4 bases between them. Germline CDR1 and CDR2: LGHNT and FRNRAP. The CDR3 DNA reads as TGTGCTAGTGGTTTGGACCGCGGGGAGCTGTTTTTT. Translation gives CASGLDRGELFF.

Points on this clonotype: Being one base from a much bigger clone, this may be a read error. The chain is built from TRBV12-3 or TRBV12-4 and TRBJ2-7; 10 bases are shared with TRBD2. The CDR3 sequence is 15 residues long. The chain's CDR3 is CASRQTSGRSSEQYF. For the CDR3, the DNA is TGTGCCAGCAGACAGACTAGCGGGCGCTCCTCCGAGCAGTACTTC.

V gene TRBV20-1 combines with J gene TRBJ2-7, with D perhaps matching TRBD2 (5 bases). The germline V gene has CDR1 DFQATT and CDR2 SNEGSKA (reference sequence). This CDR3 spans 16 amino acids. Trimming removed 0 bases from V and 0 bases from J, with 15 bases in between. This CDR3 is CSARDRRRASSYEQYF. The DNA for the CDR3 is TGCAGTGCTAGAGATAGACGGCGGGCGAGCTCCTACGAGCAGTACTTC.

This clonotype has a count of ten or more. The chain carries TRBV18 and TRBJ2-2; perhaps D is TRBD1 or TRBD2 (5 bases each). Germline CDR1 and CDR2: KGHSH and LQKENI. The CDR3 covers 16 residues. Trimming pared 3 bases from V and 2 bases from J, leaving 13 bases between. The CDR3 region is CASSPWRTTNTGELFF. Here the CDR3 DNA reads TGTGCCAGCTCACCGTGGAGGACAACCAACACCGGGGAGCTGTTTTTT.

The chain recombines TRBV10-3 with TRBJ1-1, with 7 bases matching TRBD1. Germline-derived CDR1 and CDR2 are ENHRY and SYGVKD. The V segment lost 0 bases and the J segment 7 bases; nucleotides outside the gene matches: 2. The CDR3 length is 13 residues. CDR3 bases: TGTGCCATCAGTGAGTCCGGACAGGTTGAAGCTTTCTTT. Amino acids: CAISESGQVEAFF.

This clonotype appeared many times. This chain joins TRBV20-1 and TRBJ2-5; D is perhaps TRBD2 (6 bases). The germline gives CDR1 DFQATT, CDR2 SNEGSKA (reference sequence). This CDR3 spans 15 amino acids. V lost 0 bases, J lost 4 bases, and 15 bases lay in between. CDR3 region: CSARDPGSGSETQYF. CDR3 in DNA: TGCAGTGCTAGAGATCCCGGGAGCGGCTCAGAGACCCAGTACTTC.

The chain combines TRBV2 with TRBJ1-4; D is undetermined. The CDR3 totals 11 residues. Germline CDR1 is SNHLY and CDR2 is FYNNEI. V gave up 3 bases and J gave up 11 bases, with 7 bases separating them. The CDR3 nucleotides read TGTGCCAGCAGTGAGGTGTCTAAACTGTTTTTT. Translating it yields CASSEVSKLFF.